This TCR beta chain stems from a study of blood T cells in healthy people across ages. A word on this clonotype: The germline gene is not matched at one end of the junction; a read error may be the cause.

Sample-barcoded 5' priming and a J-beta primer mix drove a second PCR of roughly 7 to 11 cycles. One entry per CDR3 protein results from TCRdb running MiXCR on the 5' RACE reads. The data contain about 1.7 million distinct CDR3 sequences, under 30% of them singletons. Germline V CDR1 and CDR2: LGHDT, YNNKEL (reference sequence). The CDR3 length is 15 residues. The source material was blood. The sequence was collected from a woman aged 25 to 39 in good health. The chain uses TRBV3-1 and TRBJ2-3, with a tentative D call TRBD2 (5 bases). The CDR3 sequence is CVSSQGGLSTDTQYF. CDR3 sequence (DNA): TGTGTCAGCAGCCAAGGCGGACTGTCCACAGATACGCAGTATTTT.